This record covers a single T cell receptor beta chain. Its cognate antigen is unknown. The data originate from a study of blood T cells in healthy people across ages. Study observations and caveats: Per million T cells, the diversity of TCR beta decreased roughly linearly as age advanced. PBMCs left unsorted prevented a conclusive naive versus antigen-experienced comparison.

The authors ran a second PCR of about 7 to 11 cycles using a sample-barcoded 5' primer and a J-beta primer mix. A single record per CDR3 protein comes from TCRdb applying MiXCR to the 5' RACE reads. Of about 1 million distinct CDR3 sequences detected, 40% to 50% appear once; the ten largest clones hold 18%. The CDR3 is made up of 16 amino acids. Germline V gene data show CDR1 as SGHVS and CDR2 as FQNEAQ. At least 7 million PBMCs were isolated per sample. Total RNA extraction produced at least 6 micrograms (per sample) for the study. The TCR was taken from a woman aged 55-69 years in good health. Sample: blood. This sequence joins TRBV7-8 and TRBJ2-4, with TRBD1 as a possible D gene (6 bases). The end of the DNA is better explained by TRBJ2-7, so the J call may be wrong. The CDR3 protein is CASSLAGAGSTYEQYF. In DNA, the CDR3 is TGTGCCAGCAGCTTAGCGGGGGCAGGGTCTACCTACGAGCAGTACTTC.